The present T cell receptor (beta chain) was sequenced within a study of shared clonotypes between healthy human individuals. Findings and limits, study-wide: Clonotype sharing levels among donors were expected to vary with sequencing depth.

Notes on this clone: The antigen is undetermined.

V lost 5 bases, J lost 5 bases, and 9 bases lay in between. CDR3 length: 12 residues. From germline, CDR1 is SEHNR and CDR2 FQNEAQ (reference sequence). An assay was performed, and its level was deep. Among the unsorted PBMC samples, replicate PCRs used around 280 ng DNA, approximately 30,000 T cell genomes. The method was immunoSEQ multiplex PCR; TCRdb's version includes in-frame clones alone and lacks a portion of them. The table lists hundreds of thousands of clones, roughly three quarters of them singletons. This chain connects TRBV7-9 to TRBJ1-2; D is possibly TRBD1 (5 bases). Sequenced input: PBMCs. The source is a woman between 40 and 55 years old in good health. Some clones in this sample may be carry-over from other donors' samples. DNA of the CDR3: TGTGCCAGCAGCCCGTGGGGGTATGGCTACACCTTC. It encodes CASSPWGYGYTF. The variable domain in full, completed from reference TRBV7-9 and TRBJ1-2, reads DTGVSQNPRHKITKRGQNVTFRCDPISEHNRLYWYRQTLGQGPEFLTYFQNEAQLEKSRLLSDRFSAERPKGSFSTLEIQRTEQGDSAMYLCASSPWGYGYTFGSGTRLTVV.